These 14 T cell receptor beta chains were all obtained from the same sample, sequenced in a study of siplizumab effects on memory and regulatory T cells. The method was immunoSEQ multiplex PCR; TCRdb's version includes in-frame clones alone and lacks a portion of them. This table holds 100,000 or so clones, about 91% found once. Sequenced material: Tregs sorted from blood. These receptors were collected from a human donor in good health.

This rearrangement joins TRBV28 to TRBJ1-3; D call uncertain. V lost 3 bases and J lost 0, with 9 bases in between. CDR1 MDHEN and CDR2 SYDVKM come from the germline V gene. The CDR3 sequence is 15 residues long. CDR3 coding DNA: TGTGCCAGCAGTTTCCGACATAGCTCTGGAAACACCATATATTTT. Residues: CASSFRHSSGNTIYF.

The chain has TRBV28 and TRBJ2-6, with D perhaps matching TRBD2 (6 bases). CDR3 size: 17 residues. Trimming removed 6 bases from V and 7 bases from J, with 22 bases in between. CDR1 is MDHEN and CDR2 is SYDVKM in the germline V gene. CDR3 coding DNA: TGTGCCAGCAGCCTAAACATTAACTTCGGGGGTGCCAACGTCCTGACTTTC. Amino acids: CASSLNINFGGANVLTF.

The chain combines TRBV15 with TRBJ1-4; D is unresolved. Trimming pared 0 bases from V and 1 base from J, leaving 6 bases between. Per the germline V gene, CDR1 is LNHNV and CDR2 is YYDKDF (reference sequence). This CDR3 is built from 15 residues. As DNA, the CDR3 is TGTGCCACCAGCAGAGACAAGGGAACTAATGAAAAACTGTTTTTT. Protein product: CATSRDKGTNEKLFF.

This clone was seen only once. The V gene is TRBV9, the J gene TRBJ2-6; D unresolved. V was trimmed by 7 bases and J by 6 bases, leaving 29 bases between them. Germline-derived CDR1 and CDR2 are SGDLS and YYNGEE. The CDR3 extends over 19 amino acids. This CDR3 is CASGNPHIITGLKANVLTF. The CDR3 DNA is TGTGCCAGCGGCAACCCCCACATAATCACCGGTCTAAAGGCCAACGTCCTGACTTTC.

The chain joins TRBV18 to TRBJ1-4; no firm D call. This CDR3 is built from 17 residues. Germline loops: CDR1 KGHSH, CDR2 LQKENI. V shed 4 bases and J shed 7 bases, with 22 bases lying between them. The CDR3 bases are TGTGCCAGCTCACGAATCACAGTAGGGTCGGTCCGTGAAAAACTGTTTTTT. This sequence encodes CASSRITVGSVREKLFF.

This clone showed up just a few times. J is TRBJ1-2 and V is TRBV19; the D gene is possibly TRBD1 (5 bases). V gave up 6 bases and J gave up 8 bases, with 16 bases separating them. The CDR3 loop spans 13 amino acids. The germline CDR1 and CDR2 sequences are LNHDA and SQIVND (reference sequence). The CDR3, as DNA: TGTGCCAGTAGCTCCGGGGGGAAATACGGCTACACCTTC. It is translated as CASSSGGKYGYTF.

The chain joins TRBV6-4 to TRBJ2-1, with 11 bases lining up with TRBD2. CDR1 and CDR2 from the germline V gene are MRHNA and SNTAGT. This CDR3 is 15 amino acids long. Trimming took 5 bases from V and 4 from J; bases not matched to a gene: 4. This chain's CDR3 is CASSRLAGLYNEQFF. The CDR3 DNA reads TGTGCCAGCAGTCGACTAGCGGGACTTTACAATGAGCAGTTCTTC.

The rearrangement joins TRBV19 to TRBJ2-2; 11 nucleotides line up with TRBD2. The junction had 7 bases not matched to a gene; V was cut back by 6 bases and J by 4 bases. CDR1 is LNHDA, CDR2 SQIVND, per germline (reference sequence). This CDR3 is 16 amino acids long. The CDR3 DNA reads as TGTGCCAGTAGAGCCCAGACTAGCGGGGTCACCGGGGAGCTGTTTTTT. It codes for CASRAQTSGVTGELFF.

This chain joins TRBV7-9 and TRBJ2-3, with 10 bases identical to TRBD2. The J segment lost 3 bases and the V segment lost 3 bases, leaving 3 bases of the junction unmatched. Germline V CDR1 and CDR2: SEHNR, FQNEAQ (reference sequence). This CDR3 spans 15 amino acids. The CDR3, as DNA: TGTGCCAGCAGCTTTCTAGCGGGAGTAACAGATACGCAGTATTTT. This translates into CASSFLAGVTDTQYF.

V usage is TRBV20-1 and J usage is TRBJ2-7; no clear D gene. Between the trimmed V and J ends, which lost 3 bases and 3 bases, there was a span of 3 bases. The CDR3 spans 10 residues. Germline V CDR1 and CDR2: DFQATT, SNEGSKA (reference sequence). The CDR3 DNA sequence: TGCAGTGCTAGCGTCTACGAGCAGTACTTC. The encoded protein is CSASVYEQYF.

The chain couples TRBV21-1 to TRBJ2-7; the table's TRBD2 call for D was not verified on the DNA. TRBV21-1 is deemed a pseudogene. This CDR3 has 16 residues. The CDR3 region is CASSSRAGLQSYEQYF. For the CDR3, the DNA is TGTGCCAGCAGCTCTAGGGCCGGACTGCAATCCTACGAGCAGTACTTC.

J is TRBJ2-1 and V is TRBV18, with TRBD1 matching over 9 bases. CDR1 is KGHSH and CDR2 is LQKENI in the germline V gene. The CDR3 is 17 residues long. J lost 8 bases, V lost 3 bases, and 14 bases had no gene match. CDR3 loop: CASSPQGMGTGGYEQFF. In nucleotides, the CDR3 is TGTGCCAGCTCACCGCAGGGTATGGGAACAGGGGGCTATGAGCAGTTCTTC. Filled out from reference TRBV18 and TRBJ2-1, the complete variable domain reads NAGVMQNPRHLVRRRGQEARLRCSPMKGHSHVYWYRQLPEEGLKFMVYLQKENIIDESGMPKERFSAEFPKEGPSILRIQQVVRGDSAAYFCASSPQGMGTGGYEQFFGPGTRLTVL.

The chain carries TRBV25-1 and TRBJ2-5; 7 bases line up with TRBD2. Germline CDR1 MGHDK, CDR2 SYGVNS. V lost 4 bases and J lost 4; bases outside the gene matches: 0. This CDR3 region has 12 residues. The CDR3 sequence is CASSGGGETQYF. The CDR3 DNA reads TGTGCCAGCAGTGGCGGGGGAGAGACCCAGTACTTC.

The V gene is TRBV4-1, the J gene TRBJ2-1, with 12 positions matching TRBD2. V dropped 4 bases and J dropped 10; count of bases not matched to a gene: 20. The germline V gene has CDR1 MGHRA and CDR2 YSYEKL. The CDR3 spans 19 residues. CDR3 amino acids: CASSPQGTGLKLAGGEQFF. The CDR3 DNA follows: TGCGCCAGCAGCCCTCAAGGGACAGGCTTAAAGCTAGCGGGAGGGGAGCAGTTCTTC.